Listed below are T cell receptor beta chains from one sample, sequenced in a study of neurological immune-mediated disorders. TCRdb processed the 5' RACE reads anew with MiXCR; each CDR3 protein has one entry. Among roughly 90,000 distinct CDR3 sequences listed, approximately 3.5% were seen once. Sequenced material: PBMCs. These receptors were obtained from a woman aged 45-65 years with multiple sclerosis. The conserved cysteine and the conserved F or W are not part of the CDR3 here.

j_gene	v_gene	CDR3aa
TRBJ2-4	TRBV15	ATSRDPLRGTKNIQY
TRBJ2-7	TRBV20-1	SAHRDQGEQY
TRBJ1-1	TRBV25-1	ASSAPPGWGTTEAF
TRBJ1-2	TRBV5-1	ASSPSRDRSTLAGYT
TRBJ1-2	TRBV20-1	SASLQGASGYT
TRBJ2-2	TRBV2	ASNLGLWTGELF
TRBJ2-3	TRBV29-1	SGRGLEGGTGTDTQY
TRBJ2-3	TRBV5-1	AISLGPSPSTDTQY
TRBJ1-5	TRBV12-3/TRBV12-4	ASSLTDHSNQPQH
TRBJ2-5	TRBV7-9	ASSLESRETQY
TRBJ2-1	TRBV28	ASSLYRGPYNEQF
TRBJ2-5	TRBV28	ASTGTSEEETQY
TRBJ2-1	TRBV18	ASTRQWSYNEQF
TRBJ2-2	TRBV7-2	ASSSLAVNTGELF
TRBJ1-2	TRBV20-1	SALGGLANYGYT
TRBJ1-5	TRBV20-1	SAHPGKGGQPQH
TRBJ1-1	TRBV4-1	ASSPMGTGNTEAF
TRBJ2-1	TRBV20-1	SAIEISGGAAHEQF
TRBJ1-3	TRBV7-2	ASSPSGRAGGGNTIY
TRBJ1-2	TRBV5-1	ASSITGPLNYGYT
TRBJ2-1	TRBV27	ASSHPGLAGNEQF
TRBJ2-3	TRBV9	ASSPEGSTLTDTQY
TRBJ1-1	TRBV5-5	ASSRTGFTEAF
TRBJ2-2	TRBV5-1	ASSFSGTGELF
TRBJ1-4	TRBV7-6	ASSLIEKGGRGEKLF
TRBJ2-2	TRBV27	ASSSVGSGELF
TRBJ1-6	TRBV7-9	ASSPGRSSPLH
TRBJ2-1	TRBV9	ASSVGGDLYNEQF
TRBJ1-5	TRBV18	ASSPPDRTRPQH
TRBJ2-4	TRBV20-1	SATELGQGRKNIQY
TRBJ1-6	TRBV7-6	ASSRGQGARREPLH
TRBJ2-4	TRBV2	ASSESLNKAKNIQY
TRBJ2-5	TRBV5-1	ASSTNTGTSGTQY
TRBJ2-2	TRBV4-3	ASSQGYYTGELF
TRBJ2-5	TRBV5-1	ASSLGRGIQETQY
TRBJ2-3	TRBV27	ASSQYRGANKQY
TRBJ2-7	TRBV6-5	ASSYFTGSYEQY
TRBJ2-7	TRBV18	ASSPLAGVSSYEQY
TRBJ2-3	TRBV20-1	SARGAGNTDTQY
TRBJ2-7	TRBV10-3	AITPPSAAPRTGVSYEQY
TRBJ1-5	TRBV12-3/TRBV12-4	ASHRGGGKTQN
TRBJ2-3	TRBV12-3/TRBV12-4	ASGGSTDTQY
TRBJ1-1	TRBV29-1	SGVTGLYTEAF
TRBJ2-1	TRBV7-2	ASSLVLALSYNEQF
TRBJ2-1	TRBV9	ASSAGGLLGGARYNEQF
TRBJ2-5	TRBV6-5	ASSYSAPGLAGGETQY
TRBJ2-1	TRBV20-1	SVRRGGVDNEQF